This TCR beta chain was identified during a study of cytomegalovirus exposure and HLA in healthy donors. Study-wide results and limits: With further analysis later on, most CMV-associated TCR beta chains appeared HLA-restricted. Across all donors, roughly uniform sequencing depth was an assumption of the presence/absence analyses. Reports state that TCR beta sequences accurately predicted most subjects' HLA-A and HLA-B alleles.

This clone was detected only a few times. What it binds is unknown. In the PCR, 60 Vbeta and 13 Jbeta primers were used. Data came from immunoSEQ multiplex PCR; TCRdb stores just in-frame clones and leaves some out. This table has 95,000 to 110,000 clones, roughly three quarters appearing once. The receptor comes from a woman aged 18-29 years in good health and CMV-seropositive. The sequencing sample was made of PBMCs.

In DNA form, the CDR3 reads TGTGCCAGCAGTGCTGGGACAGGGAATGATGGCTACACCTTC. This translates into CASSAGTGNDGYTF. The chain couples TRBV6-4 to TRBJ1-2, with 9 bases aligning to TRBD1. From germline, CDR1 is MRHNA and CDR2 SNTAGT. CDR3 length: 14 residues. The J segment lost 6 bases and the V segment lost 4 bases, leaving 6 bases of the junction unmatched.